Sequencing of this TCR beta chain was carried out in a study of blood T cell repertoires in COVID-19. Sequenced by immunoSEQ multiplex PCR; TCRdb stores in-frame clones only, minus some. The repertoire holds about 44,000 clones, with nearly 90% as singletons. This clonotype was obtained from a man between 65 and 79 years old with active COVID-19. Sequenced: peripheral blood.

The CDR3 protein is CASSRRFSSYEQYF. CDR3 sequence (DNA): TGTGCCAGCAGCAGGAGGTTCAGCTCCTACGAGCAGTACTTC. This chain links TRBV7-8 with TRBJ2-7; TRBD2 might be the D (5 bases). Germline CDR1 is SGHVS and CDR2 is FQNEAQ. Trimming took off 5 bases at V and 0 bases at J, with 11 bases between the two ends. This CDR3 is 14 amino acids long.